Each of the 21 T cell receptor beta chains below was sequenced from the same sample in a study of cytomegalovirus exposure and HLA in healthy donors. Researchers ran the PCR with 60 Vbeta and 13 Jbeta primers. Measured with immunoSEQ multiplex PCR; TCRdb has only the in-frame clones, and not every one. Among approximately 150,000 clones listed, over 70% were seen once. The sequencing input was PBMCs. The source of these receptors is a man aged 45-65 years in good health and CMV-seropositive.

The V call is TRBV9, the J call TRBJ1-1, with TRBD1 matching 10 bases. The CDR3 length is 13 residues. The germline CDR1 and CDR2 sequences are SGDLS and YYNGEE. V shed 4 bases, J shed 10 bases, and the junction held 7 bases outside the gene matches. CDR3 sequence reads: CASSTRQGAAAFF. The CDR3 DNA reads as TGTGCCAGCAGCACCAGACAGGGGGCCGCAGCTTTCTTT. The full variable domain, its missing parts supplied by reference TRBV9 and TRBJ1-1, is DSGVTQTPKHLITATGQRVTLRCSPRSGDLSVYWYQQSLDQGLQFLIQYYNGEERAKGNILERFSAQQFPDLHSELNLSSLELGDSALYFCASSTRQGAAAFFGQGTRLTVV.

The chain has TRBV9 and TRBJ2-3; TRBD1 aligns across 7 bases. V gave up 2 bases and J gave up 1 base; unmatched junction bases: 1. Germline V CDR1 and CDR2: SGDLS, YYNGEE. The CDR3 runs to 14 residues. Here the CDR3 reads CASSVGQGTDTQYF. The CDR3 nucleotides read TGTGCCAGCAGCGTCGGACAGGGCACAGATACGCAGTATTTT.

Points on this clone: Mismatch with germline at one junction end may stem from a read error. The same CDR3 is also encoded by other DNA sequences in this sample. J is TRBJ2-7 and V is TRBV27; 8 nucleotides align to TRBD2. Per the germline V gene, CDR1 is MNHEY and CDR2 is SMNVEV (reference sequence). The CDR3 is 13 residues long. CDR3 nucleotides: TGCGCCAGCGCCTTCGGGGGGGCCTACGAGCAGTACTTC. Its protein is CASAFGGAYEQYF.

Only one count was recorded for this clone. V and J are TRBV7-2 and TRBJ2-3; TRBD2 might be the D (6 bases). This CDR3 has 13 amino acids. Trimming took off 5 bases at V and 6 bases at J, with 12 bases between the two ends. From germline, CDR1 is SGHTA and CDR2 FQGNSA. CDR3 region: CASSGQGGDTQYF. DNA for the CDR3: TGTGCCAGCAGCGGCCAAGGAGGGGATACGCAGTATTTT.

V and J are TRBV9 and TRBJ2-5; 7 bases agree with TRBD1. Germline V lookup: CDR1 SGDLS, CDR2 YYNGEE. The trim removed 3 bases at V and 0 bases at J, leaving 8 bases unmatched. This CDR3 spans 16 amino acids. The CDR3 loop is CASSASGTAYQETQYF. The CDR3, as DNA: TGTGCCAGCAGCGCCTCCGGGACAGCGTACCAAGAGACCCAGTACTTC.

Only one count was recorded for this clone. J is TRBJ2-1 and V is TRBV11-2; TRBD2 agrees at 10 bases. The V gene end was trimmed by 8 bases and the J gene end by 5 bases; junction bases not matched to a gene: 3. This CDR3 has 13 amino acids. Germline CDR1 SGHAT, CDR2 FQNNGV. This CDR3 is CASAGLAHNEQFF. The CDR3 DNA reads as TGTGCCAGCGCGGGACTAGCGCACAATGAGCAGTTCTTC.

This clone was detected only a few times. The rearrangement uses TRBV27 and TRBJ1-1; 11 positions agree with TRBD1. Germline V CDR1 and CDR2: MNHEY, SMNVEV (reference sequence). V gave up 5 bases and J gave up 10 bases; unmatched junction bases: 12. The CDR3 is 15 amino acids. Written as DNA, the CDR3 is TGTGCCAGCAGTACTATGGGGACAGGGGGTACGGTAGCTTTCTTT. Translating it yields CASSTMGTGGTVAFF.

This chain uses TRBV2 with TRBJ1-5; 7 bases agree with TRBD1. The V gene end was trimmed by 4 bases and the J gene end by 9 bases; junction bases not matched to a gene: 9. Germline V gene data show CDR1 as SNHLY and CDR2 as FYNNEI. The CDR3 runs 14 residues. The CDR3: CASSGQGEGGPQHF. DNA for the CDR3: TGTGCCAGCAGTGGACAGGGAGAGGGGGGGCCCCAGCATTTT.

This chain joins TRBV10-3 and TRBJ1-1; maybe TRBD1 (5 bases). CDR1 is ENHRY, CDR2 SYGVKD, per germline. CDR3 length equals 14 residues. V was clipped by 4 bases and J by 1 base, with 10 bases between them. DNA for the CDR3: TGTGCCATCAGTGTGACAGATCGGAACACTGAAGCTTTCTTT. Translating gives CAISVTDRNTEAFF.

The table lists this clone with a few counts. The chain has TRBV5-1 and TRBJ1-2, with 7 nucleotides matching TRBD1. The ends lost 5 bases at V and 8 bases at J; junction bases unmatched: 3. Per the germline V gene, CDR1 is SGHRS and CDR2 is YFSETQ. The CDR3 is 11 residues long. Here the CDR3 reads CASRQGSGYTF. The CDR3 DNA sequence: TGCGCCAGCAGACAGGGGAGCGGCTACACCTTC.

The chain employs TRBV4-1 and TRBJ1-5, with TRBD1 identical over 11 bases. The CDR3 runs 15 residues. Germline loops: CDR1 MGHRA, CDR2 YSYEKL. The J segment lost 4 bases and the V segment lost 3 bases, leaving 2 bases of the junction unmatched. The CDR3 is CASSQGTGGNQPQHF. CDR3 sequence (DNA): TGCGCCAGCAGCCAGGGGACAGGGGGGAATCAGCCCCAGCATTTT.

This chain links TRBV30 with TRBJ1-6; D gene ambiguous. CDR3 length equals 15 residues. Between the trimmed V and J ends, which lost 2 bases and 5 bases, there was a span of 13 bases. CDR1 is GTSNPN and CDR2 is SVGIG in the germline V gene (reference sequence). CDR3 residues: CAWSKLSTNNSPLHF. Written as DNA, the CDR3 is TGTGCCTGGAGTAAACTCTCAACTAATAATTCACCCCTCCACTTT.

V gene TRBV25-1 combines with J gene TRBJ2-1; 14 nucleotides match TRBD2. Germline V CDR1 and CDR2: MGHDK, SYGVNS. The junction had 9 bases not matched to a gene; V was cut back by 4 bases and J by 7 bases. This CDR3 contains 17 residues. The CDR3 region is CASSVRTGLAGGNEQFF. Written as DNA, the CDR3 is TGTGCCAGCAGTGTAAGAACAGGACTAGCGGGGGGTAATGAGCAGTTCTTC.

This chain links TRBV10-3 with TRBJ2-3; 9 positions match TRBD1. Germline loops: CDR1 ENHRY, CDR2 SYGVKD. The V segment lost 6 bases and the J segment 4 bases; nucleotides outside the gene matches: 8. There are 15 residues in the CDR3. The CDR3 sequence: CAISFGTGPPDTQYF. DNA of the CDR3: TGTGCCATCAGCTTCGGGACAGGGCCCCCAGATACGCAGTATTTT.

This clone occurred a few times. The rearrangement links TRBV7-3 to TRBJ2-5; D unclear. CDR1 is SGHTA, CDR2 FQGTGA, per germline. V was shortened by 5 bases and J by 4 bases, with 17 bases between the two germline ends. CDR3 length: 15 residues. The CDR3, as DNA: TGTGCCAGCAGCCACGTGCTACCAACGGGAGAGACCCAGTACTTC. Translated: CASSHVLPTGETQYF. Looking up the rest from reference TRBV7-3 and TRBJ2-5 gives the full variable domain: GAGVSQTPSNKVTEKGKYVELRCDPISGHTALYWYRQSLGQGPEFLIYFQGTGAADDSGLPNDRFFAVRPEGSVSTLKIQRTERGDSAVYLCASSHVLPTGETQYFGPGTRLLVL.

V usage is TRBV5-1 and J usage is TRBJ2-1; tentatively, D is TRBD1 (5 bases). Germline loops: CDR1 SGHRS, CDR2 YFSETQ. Trimming cost V 4 bases and J 6 bases, with 17 bases left between them. The CDR3 extends over 15 amino acids. The CDR3 here is CASSKWQGSVNEQFF. CDR3 DNA sequence: TGCGCCAGCAGCAAGTGGCAGGGAAGTGTCAATGAGCAGTTCTTC. Complete variable domain (other parts from reference TRBV5-1 and TRBJ2-1): KAGVTQTPRYLIKTRGQQVTLSCSPISGHRSVSWYQQTPGQGLQFLFEYFSETQRNKGNFPGRFSGRQFSNSRSEMNVSTLELGDSALYLCASSKWQGSVNEQFFGPGTRLTVL.

The chain combines TRBV29-1 with TRBJ2-6, with D possibly TRBD2 on 5 matching bases. CDR3 length: 15 amino acids. V lost 6 bases, J lost 0 bases, and 12 bases lay in between. CDR1 SQVTM and CDR2 ANQGSEA come from the germline V gene. CDR3 residues: CSVGLAHSGANVLTF. CDR3 bases: TGCAGCGTCGGACTCGCCCACTCTGGGGCCAACGTCCTGACTTTC. Variable domain in full (rest from reference TRBV29-1 and TRBJ2-6): SAVISQKPSRDICQRGTSLTIQCQVDSQVTMMFWYRQQPGQSLTLIATANQGSEATYESGFVIDKFPISRPNLTFSTLTVSNMSPEDSSIYLCSVGLAHSGANVLTFGAGSRLTVL.

This chain links TRBV2 with TRBJ1-2; no clear D gene. Trimming removed 6 bases from V and 4 bases from J, with 12 bases in between. This CDR3 region has 13 residues. Germline values: CDR1 SNHLY, CDR2 FYNNEI. The CDR3 protein is CASSTGLSYGYTF. The DNA for the CDR3 is TGTGCCAGCAGCACCGGACTGTCCTATGGCTACACCTTC.

There are a few counts of this clone. The chain uses TRBV4-3 and TRBJ1-4; 7 bases agree with TRBD1. Germline assignment: CDR1 LGHNA and CDR2 YSLEER. V was clipped by 5 bases and J by 7 bases; unmatched bases: 7. CDR3 length: 14 residues. The CDR3 reads CASSYRGKSEKLFF. The CDR3 DNA reads as TGCGCCAGCAGCTACAGGGGAAAGAGTGAAAAACTGTTTTTT.

The chain employs TRBV25-1 and TRBJ2-5; the D gene is possibly TRBD1 (6 bases). This CDR3 contains 14 residues. Germline V CDR1 and CDR2: MGHDK, SYGVNS. The V gene lost 5 bases and the J gene lost 1 base, with 11 bases spanning the gap. The CDR3 DNA reads as TGTGCCAGCAGTCGGACAGAGTCCCAAGAGACCCAGTACTTC. It translates to CASSRTESQETQYF.

The rearrangement links TRBV4-2 to TRBJ2-7, with 13 bases lining up with TRBD2. CDR3 length: 16 residues. Germline lookup yields CDR1 LGHNA and CDR2 YNFKEQ. Trimming cost V 4 bases and J 2 bases; bases outside gene matches: 5. CDR3 residues: CASSRGGTSGTYEQYF. The DNA for the CDR3 is TGTGCCAGCAGCCGCGGGGGGACTAGCGGGACCTACGAGCAGTACTTC.